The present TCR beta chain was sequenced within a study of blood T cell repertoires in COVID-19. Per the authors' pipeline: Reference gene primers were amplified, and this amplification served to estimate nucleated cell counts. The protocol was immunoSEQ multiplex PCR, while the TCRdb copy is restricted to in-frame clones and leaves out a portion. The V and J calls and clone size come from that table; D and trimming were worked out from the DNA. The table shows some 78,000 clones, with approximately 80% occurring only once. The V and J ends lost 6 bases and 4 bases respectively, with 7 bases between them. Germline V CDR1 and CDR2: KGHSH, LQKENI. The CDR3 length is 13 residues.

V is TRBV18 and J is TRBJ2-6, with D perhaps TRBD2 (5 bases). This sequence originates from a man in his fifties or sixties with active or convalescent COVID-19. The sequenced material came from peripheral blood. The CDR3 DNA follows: TGTGCCAGCTCCCCGGGGGGGGCCAACGTCCTGACTTTC. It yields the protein CASSPGGANVLTF.